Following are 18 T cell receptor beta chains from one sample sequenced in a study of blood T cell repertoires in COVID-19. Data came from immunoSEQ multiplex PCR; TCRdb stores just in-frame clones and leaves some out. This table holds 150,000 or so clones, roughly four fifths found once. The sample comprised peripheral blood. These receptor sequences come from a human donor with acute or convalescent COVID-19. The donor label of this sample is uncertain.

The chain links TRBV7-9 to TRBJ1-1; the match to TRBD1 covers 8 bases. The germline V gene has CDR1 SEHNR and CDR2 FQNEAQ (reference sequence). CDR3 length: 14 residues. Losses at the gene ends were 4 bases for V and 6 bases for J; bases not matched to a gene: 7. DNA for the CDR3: TGTGCCAGCAGCTCAAAACTACAGGGGGCTGAAGCTTTCTTT. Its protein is CASSSKLQGAEAFF.

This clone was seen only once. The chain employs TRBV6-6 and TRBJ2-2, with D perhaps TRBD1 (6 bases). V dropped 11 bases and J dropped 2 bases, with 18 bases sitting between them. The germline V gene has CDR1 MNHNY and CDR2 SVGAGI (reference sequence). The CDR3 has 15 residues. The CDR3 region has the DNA TGTGCCGGTCAAAACCGGGACACCAACACCGGGGAGCTGTTTTTT. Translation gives CAGQNRDTNTGELFF.

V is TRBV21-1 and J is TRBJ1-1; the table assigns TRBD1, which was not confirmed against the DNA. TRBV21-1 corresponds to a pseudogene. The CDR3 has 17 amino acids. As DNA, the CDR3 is TGTGCCAGCAGCCGAAAAAAGGGGGCAGAAGAGGGCACTGAAGCTTTCTTT. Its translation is CASSRKKGAEEGTEAFF.

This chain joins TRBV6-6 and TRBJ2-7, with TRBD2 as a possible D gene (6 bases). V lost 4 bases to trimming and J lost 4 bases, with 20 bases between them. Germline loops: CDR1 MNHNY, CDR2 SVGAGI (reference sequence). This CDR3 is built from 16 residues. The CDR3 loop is CASSFNVGGRLYEQYF. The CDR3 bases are TGTGCCAGCAGTTTCAACGTCGGGGGACGTTTGTACGAGCAGTACTTC.

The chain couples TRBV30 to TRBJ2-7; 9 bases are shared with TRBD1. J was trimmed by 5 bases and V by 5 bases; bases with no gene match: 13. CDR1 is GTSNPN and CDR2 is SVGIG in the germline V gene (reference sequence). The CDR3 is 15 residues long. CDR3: CAWSYPGQGRHEQYF. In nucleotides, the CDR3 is TGTGCCTGGTCATATCCCGGACAGGGGAGGCACGAGCAGTACTTC.

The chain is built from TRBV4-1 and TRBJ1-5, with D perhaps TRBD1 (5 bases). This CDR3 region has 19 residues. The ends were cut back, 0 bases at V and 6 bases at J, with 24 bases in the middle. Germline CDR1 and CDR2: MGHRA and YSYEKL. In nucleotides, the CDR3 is TGCGCCAGCAGCCAAGATTCGTCGAGTGGGGGGATAGTGAGTCAGCCCCAGCATTTT. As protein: CASSQDSSSGGIVSQPQHF.

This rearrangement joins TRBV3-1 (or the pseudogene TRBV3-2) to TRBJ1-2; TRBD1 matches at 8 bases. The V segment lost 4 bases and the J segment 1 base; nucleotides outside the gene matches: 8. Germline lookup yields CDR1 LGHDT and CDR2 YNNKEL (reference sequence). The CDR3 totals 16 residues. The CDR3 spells CASSPYSDRGNYGYTF. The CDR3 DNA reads TGTGCCAGCAGCCCCTACTCCGACAGGGGTAACTATGGCTACACCTTC.

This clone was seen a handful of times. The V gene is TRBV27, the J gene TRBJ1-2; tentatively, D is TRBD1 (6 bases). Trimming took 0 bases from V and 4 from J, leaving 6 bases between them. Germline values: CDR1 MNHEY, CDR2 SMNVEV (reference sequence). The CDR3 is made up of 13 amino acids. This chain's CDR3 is CASSLSGGYGYTF. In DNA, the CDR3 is TGTGCCAGCAGTTTATCAGGGGGCTATGGCTACACCTTC.

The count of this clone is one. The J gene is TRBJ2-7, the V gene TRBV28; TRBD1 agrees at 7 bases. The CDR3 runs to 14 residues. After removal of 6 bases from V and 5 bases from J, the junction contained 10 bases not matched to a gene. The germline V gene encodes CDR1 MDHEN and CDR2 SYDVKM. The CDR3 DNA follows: TGTGCCAGCAGCTCCCCTCGGGACAGCAACGAGCAGTACTTC. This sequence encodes CASSSPRDSNEQYF.

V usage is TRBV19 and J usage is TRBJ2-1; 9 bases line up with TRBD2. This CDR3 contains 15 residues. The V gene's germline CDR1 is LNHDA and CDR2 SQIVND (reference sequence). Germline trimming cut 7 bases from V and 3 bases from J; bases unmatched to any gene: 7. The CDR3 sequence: CASMGRGGNYNEQFF. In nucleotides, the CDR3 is TGTGCCAGTATGGGGCGGGGGGGAAACTACAATGAGCAGTTCTTC. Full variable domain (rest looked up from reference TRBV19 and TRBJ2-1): DGGITQSPKYLFRKEGQNVTLSCEQNLNHDAMYWYRQDPGQGLRLIYYSQIVNDFQKGDIAEGYSVSREKKESFPLTVTSAQKNPTAFYLCASMGRGGNYNEQFFGPGTRLTVL.

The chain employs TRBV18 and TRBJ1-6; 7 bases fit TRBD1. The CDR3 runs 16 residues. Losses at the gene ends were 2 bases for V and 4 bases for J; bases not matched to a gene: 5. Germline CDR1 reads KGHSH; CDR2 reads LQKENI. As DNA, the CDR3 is TGTGCCAGCTCACCATTACAGGGGAATTATAATTCACCCCTCCACTTT. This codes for CASSPLQGNYNSPLHF.

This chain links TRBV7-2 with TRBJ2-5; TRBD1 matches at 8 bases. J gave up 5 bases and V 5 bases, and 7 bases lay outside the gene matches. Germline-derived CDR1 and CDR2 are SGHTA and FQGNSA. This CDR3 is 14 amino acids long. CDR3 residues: CASSADRVAETQYF. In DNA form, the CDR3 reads TGTGCCAGCAGCGCGGACAGGGTAGCGGAGACCCAGTACTTC.

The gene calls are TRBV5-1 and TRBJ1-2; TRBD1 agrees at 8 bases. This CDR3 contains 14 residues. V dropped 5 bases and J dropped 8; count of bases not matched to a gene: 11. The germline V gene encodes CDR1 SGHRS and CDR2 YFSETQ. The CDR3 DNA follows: TGCGCCAGCAGACATAATACAGGGGGGAGAGGCTACACCTTC. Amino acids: CASRHNTGGRGYTF.

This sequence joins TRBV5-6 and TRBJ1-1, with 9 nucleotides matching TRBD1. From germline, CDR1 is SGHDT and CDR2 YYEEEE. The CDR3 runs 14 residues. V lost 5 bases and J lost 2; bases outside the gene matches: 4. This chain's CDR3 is CASRKQGANTEAFF. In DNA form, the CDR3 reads TGTGCCAGCAGAAAACAGGGGGCTAACACTGAAGCTTTCTTT.

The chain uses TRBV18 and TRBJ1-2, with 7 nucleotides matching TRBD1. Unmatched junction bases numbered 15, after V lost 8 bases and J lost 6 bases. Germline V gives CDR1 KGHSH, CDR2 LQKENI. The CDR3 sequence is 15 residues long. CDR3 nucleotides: TGTGCCAGCCGTCACCGGGACAGAAGTACAAATGGCTACACCTTC. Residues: CASRHRDRSTNGYTF. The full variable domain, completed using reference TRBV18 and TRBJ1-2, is NAGVMQNPRHLVRRRGQEARLRCSPMKGHSHVYWYRQLPEEGLKFMVYLQKENIIDESGMPKERFSAEFPKEGPSILRIQQVVRGDSAAYFCASRHRDRSTNGYTFGSGTRLTVV.

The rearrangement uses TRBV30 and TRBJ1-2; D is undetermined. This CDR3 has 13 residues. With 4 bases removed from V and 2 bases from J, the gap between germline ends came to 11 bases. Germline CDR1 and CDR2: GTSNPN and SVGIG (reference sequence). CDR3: CAWTRPANYGYTF. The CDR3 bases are TGTGCCTGGACCCGCCCAGCGAACTATGGCTACACCTTC.

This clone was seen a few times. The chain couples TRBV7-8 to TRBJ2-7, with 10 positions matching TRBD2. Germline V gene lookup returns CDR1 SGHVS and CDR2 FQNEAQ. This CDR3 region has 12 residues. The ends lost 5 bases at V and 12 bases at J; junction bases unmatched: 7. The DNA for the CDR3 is TGTGCCAGCAGCGCGATGGGACTAGCGTTGTACTTC. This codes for CASSAMGLALYF.

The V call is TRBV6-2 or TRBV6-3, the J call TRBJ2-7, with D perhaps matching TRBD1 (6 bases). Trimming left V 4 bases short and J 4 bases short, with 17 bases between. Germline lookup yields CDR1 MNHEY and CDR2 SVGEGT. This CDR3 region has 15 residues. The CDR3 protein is CASSSHSGHLYEQYF. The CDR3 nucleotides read TGTGCCAGCAGTTCCCACTCGGGACACCTATACGAGCAGTACTTC.